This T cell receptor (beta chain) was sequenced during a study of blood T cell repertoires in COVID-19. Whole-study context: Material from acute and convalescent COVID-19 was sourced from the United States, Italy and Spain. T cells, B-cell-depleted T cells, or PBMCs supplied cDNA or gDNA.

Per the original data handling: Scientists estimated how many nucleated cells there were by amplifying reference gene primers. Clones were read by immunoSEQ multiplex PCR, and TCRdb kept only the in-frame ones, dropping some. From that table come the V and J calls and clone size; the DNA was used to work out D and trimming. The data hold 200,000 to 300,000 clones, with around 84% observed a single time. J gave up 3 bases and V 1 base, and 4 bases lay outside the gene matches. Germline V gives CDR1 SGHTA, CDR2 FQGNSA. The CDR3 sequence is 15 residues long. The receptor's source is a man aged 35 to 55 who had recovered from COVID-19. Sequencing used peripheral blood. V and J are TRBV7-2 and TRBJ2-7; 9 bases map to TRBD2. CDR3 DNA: TGTGCCAGCAGCTTAGGACTAGCGGATATCTACGAGCAGTACTTC. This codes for CASSLGLADIYEQYF.